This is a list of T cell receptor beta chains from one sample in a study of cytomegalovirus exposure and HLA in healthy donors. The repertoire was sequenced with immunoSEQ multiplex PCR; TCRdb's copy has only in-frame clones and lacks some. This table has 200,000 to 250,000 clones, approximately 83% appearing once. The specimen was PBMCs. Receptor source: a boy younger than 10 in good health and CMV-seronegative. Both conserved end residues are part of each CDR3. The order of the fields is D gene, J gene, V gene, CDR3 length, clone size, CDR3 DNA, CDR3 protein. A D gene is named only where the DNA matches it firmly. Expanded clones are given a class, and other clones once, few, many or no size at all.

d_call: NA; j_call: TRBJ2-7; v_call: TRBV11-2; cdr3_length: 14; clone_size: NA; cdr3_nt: TGTGCCAGCAGCTTAGAGGCGGGGACCTACGAGCAGTACTTC; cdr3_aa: CASSLEAGTYEQYF
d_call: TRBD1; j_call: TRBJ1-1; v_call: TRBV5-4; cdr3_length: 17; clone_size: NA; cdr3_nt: TGTGCCAGCAGCCTTGGACAGGGACACTCGTTAGGCACTGAAGCTTTCTTT; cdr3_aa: CASSLGQGHSLGTEAFF
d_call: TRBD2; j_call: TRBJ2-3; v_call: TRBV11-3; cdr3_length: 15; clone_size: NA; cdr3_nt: TGTGCCAGCAGCTTAAGGCGGGAGGAAACAGATACGCAGTATTTT; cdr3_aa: CASSLRREETDTQYF
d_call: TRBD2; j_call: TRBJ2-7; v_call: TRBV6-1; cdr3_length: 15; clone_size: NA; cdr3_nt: TGTGCCAGCAGTGAGGCTAGCGGGAGCTCCTACGAGCAGTACTTC; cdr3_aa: CASSEASGSSYEQYF
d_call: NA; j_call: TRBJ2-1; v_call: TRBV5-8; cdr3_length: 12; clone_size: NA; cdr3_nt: TGTGCCAGCAGACCTCCCCCGGGGGAGCAGTTCTTC; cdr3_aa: CASRPPPGEQFF
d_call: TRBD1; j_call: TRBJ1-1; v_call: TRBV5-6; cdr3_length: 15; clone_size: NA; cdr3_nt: TGTGCCAGCAGCGTAGGGGGGACAGTGAACACTGAAGCTTTCTTT; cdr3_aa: CASSVGGTVNTEAFF
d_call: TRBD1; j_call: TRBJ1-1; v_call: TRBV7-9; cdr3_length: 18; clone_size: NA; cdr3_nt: TGTGCCAGCAGCGTCCCTCGAGACAGGGAGTCCATGAACACTGAAGCTTTCTTT; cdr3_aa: CASSVPRDRESMNTEAFF
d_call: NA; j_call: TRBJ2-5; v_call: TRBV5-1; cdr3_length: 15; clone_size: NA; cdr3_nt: TGCGCCAGCAGCTTGGACGCCAGTCTCGGGGAGACCCAGTACTTC; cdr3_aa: CASSLDASLGETQYF
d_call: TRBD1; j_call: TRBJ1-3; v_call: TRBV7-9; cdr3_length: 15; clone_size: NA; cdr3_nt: TGTGCCAGCAGCCCCGAGGGGGCGGTAGGAAACACCATATATTTT; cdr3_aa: CASSPEGAVGNTIYF
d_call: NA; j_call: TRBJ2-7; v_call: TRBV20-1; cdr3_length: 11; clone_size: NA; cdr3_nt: TGCAGTGCAAACAGGGAGTACGAGCAGTACTTC; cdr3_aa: CSANREYEQYF
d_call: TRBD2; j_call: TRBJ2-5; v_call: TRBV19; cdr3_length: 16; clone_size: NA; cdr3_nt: TGTGCCAGTAGTGCCGGGACTAGCGGGAGGGGGGAGACCCAGTACTTC; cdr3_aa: CASSAGTSGRGETQYF
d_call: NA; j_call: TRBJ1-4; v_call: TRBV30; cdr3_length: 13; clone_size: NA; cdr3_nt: TGTGCCTGGAGTGTACAAACAAATGAAAAACTGTTTTTT; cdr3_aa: CAWSVQTNEKLFF
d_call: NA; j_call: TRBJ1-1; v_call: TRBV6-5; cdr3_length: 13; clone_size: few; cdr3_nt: TGTGCCAGCAGTCCCTCAGTGAACACTGAAGCTTTCTTT; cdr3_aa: CASSPSVNTEAFF